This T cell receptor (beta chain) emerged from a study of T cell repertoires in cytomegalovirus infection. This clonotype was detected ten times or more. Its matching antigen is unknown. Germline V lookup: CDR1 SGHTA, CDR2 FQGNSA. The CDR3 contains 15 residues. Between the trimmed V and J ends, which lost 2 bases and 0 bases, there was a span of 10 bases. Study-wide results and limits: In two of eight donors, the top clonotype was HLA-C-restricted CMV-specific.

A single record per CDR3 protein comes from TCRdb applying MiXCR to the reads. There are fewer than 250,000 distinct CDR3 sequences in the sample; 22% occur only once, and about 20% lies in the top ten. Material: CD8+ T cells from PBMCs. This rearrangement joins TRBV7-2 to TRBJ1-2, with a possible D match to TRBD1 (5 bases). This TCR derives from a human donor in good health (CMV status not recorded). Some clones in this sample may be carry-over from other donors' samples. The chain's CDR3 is CASSLWDVANYGYTF. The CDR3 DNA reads TGTGCCAGCAGCTTATGGGACGTTGCTAACTATGGCTACACCTTC.